The sequence of this T cell receptor (beta chain) was determined in a study of blood T cells in healthy people across ages. Trimming cost V 5 bases and J 4 bases; bases outside gene matches: 9. The CDR3 sequence is 15 residues long. Germline values: CDR1 WSHSY, CDR2 SAAADI. Using a J-beta primer mix together with a sample-barcoded 5' primer, a second PCR was run for roughly 6 to 11 cycles. Using its own MiXCR run on the 5' RACE reads, TCRdb lists one record per CDR3 protein. This sample carries about 640,000 distinct CDR3 sequences, under 70% of them seen once, and the ten largest clones take over 35%.

The TCR originated in a man in his sixties in good health. The gene calls are TRBV10-2 and TRBJ2-7; TRBD2 aligns across 9 bases. Source material: blood. The CDR3 loop is CASSPPGLATYEQYF. In DNA, the CDR3 is TGCGCCAGCAGTCCTCCGGGACTAGCCACTTACGAGCAGTACTTC.